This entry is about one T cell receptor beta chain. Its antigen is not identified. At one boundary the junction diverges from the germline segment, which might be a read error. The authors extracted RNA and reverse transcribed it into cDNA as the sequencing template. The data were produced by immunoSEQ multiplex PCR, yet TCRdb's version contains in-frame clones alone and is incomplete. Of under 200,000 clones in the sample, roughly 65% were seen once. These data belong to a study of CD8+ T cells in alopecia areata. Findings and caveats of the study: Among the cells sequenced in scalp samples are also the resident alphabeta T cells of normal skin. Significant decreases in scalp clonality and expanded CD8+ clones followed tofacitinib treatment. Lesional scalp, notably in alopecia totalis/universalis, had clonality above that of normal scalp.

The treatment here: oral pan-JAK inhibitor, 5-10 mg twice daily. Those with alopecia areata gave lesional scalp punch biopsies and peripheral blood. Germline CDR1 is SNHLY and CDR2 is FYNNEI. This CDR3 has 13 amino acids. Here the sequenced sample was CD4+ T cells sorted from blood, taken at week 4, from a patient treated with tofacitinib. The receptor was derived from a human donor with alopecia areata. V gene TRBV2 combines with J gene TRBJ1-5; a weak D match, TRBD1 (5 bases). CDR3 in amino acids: CASGDRVNQPQHF. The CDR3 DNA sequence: TGTGCCAGCGGTGACAGAGTTAATCAGCCCCAGCATTTT.